One sample yielded the 32 T cell receptor beta chains listed below, sequenced in a study of T cell responses to AZD1222 COVID-19 vaccine. Some clones are missing from TCRdb's copy, which holds only in-frame ones; the method was immunoSEQ multiplex PCR. The table lists 150,000 to 200,000 clones, roughly 91% of them singletons. The sequences come from peripheral blood, collected 28 days after the second AZD1222 dose. Source of these receptors: an adult who received the AZD1222 COVID-19 vaccine.

V and J are TRBV28 and TRBJ2-2; 7 bases match TRBD1. CDR3 size: 16 residues. Germline trimming cut 7 bases from V and 4 bases from J; bases unmatched to any gene: 12. Germline CDR1 MDHEN, CDR2 SYDVKM. The CDR3 loop is CASTSTGQAPTGELFF. The CDR3 DNA reads as TGTGCCAGCACCTCCACAGGACAGGCCCCCACCGGGGAGCTGTTTTTT.

This chain uses TRBV12-3 or TRBV12-4 with TRBJ1-5, with D unclear. The ends were cut back, 4 bases at V and 9 bases at J, with 7 bases in the middle. The CDR3 consists of 11 residues. The CDR3: CASSSGRPQHF. As DNA, the CDR3 is TGTGCCAGCAGTTCTGGACGGCCCCAGCATTTT.

This clone has just one count. The chain recombines TRBV7-2 with TRBJ2-3; 9 positions agree with TRBD2. Trimming at V came to 5 bases and at J to 3 bases, leaving 9 bases not matched to a gene. Germline V gives CDR1 SGHTA, CDR2 FQGNSA. This CDR3 has 16 residues. The CDR3 DNA reads as TGTGCCAGCAGCCCCCAGGGCGGGGGGGGGACAGATACGCAGTATTTT. Translating gives CASSPQGGGGTDTQYF.

Only a few counts were recorded for this clone. The chain is built from TRBV20-1 and TRBJ2-1, with a possible D match to TRBD2 (6 bases). Germline loops: CDR1 DFQATT, CDR2 SNEGSKA (reference sequence). This CDR3 is built from 14 residues. The V and J ends lost 3 bases and 3 bases respectively, with 12 bases between them. CDR3 amino acids: CSASATGVYNEQFF. In DNA form, the CDR3 reads TGCAGTGCTAGTGCCACGGGGGTCTACAATGAGCAGTTCTTC.

This sequence joins TRBV11-2 and TRBJ1-4, with D uncertain. Germline-derived CDR1 and CDR2 are SGHAT and FQNNGV. Trimming removed 3 bases from V and 6 bases from J, with 14 bases in between. This CDR3 spans 15 amino acids. CDR3: CASSFSPSRDEKLFF. CDR3 coding DNA: TGTGCCAGCAGCTTTTCCCCCTCGAGAGATGAAAAACTGTTTTTT.

Turning to this clone: The junction differs from germline at one of its ends, possibly a read error. V is TRBV6-1 and J is TRBJ1-2; D might be TRBD1 (5 bases). CDR3 length equals 16 residues. Germline-derived CDR1 and CDR2 are MNHNS and SASEGT. CDR3 bases: TGTGCCAGCAGTGAAAACGGGGCGGGAGGGGACTACGGCTACACCTTC. This sequence encodes CASSENGAGGDYGYTF.

The chain has TRBV24-1 and TRBJ2-5; possible D gene TRBD2, 5 bases. V was shortened by 4 bases and J by 2 bases, with 22 bases between the two germline ends. Germline V gene lookup returns CDR1 KGHDR and CDR2 SFDVKD. The CDR3 loop spans 18 amino acids. This CDR3 reads CATSDPSSGPSTQETQYF. The CDR3 DNA reads TGTGCCACCAGTGACCCCAGCAGCGGCCCTTCAACACAAGAGACCCAGTACTTC.

This chain connects TRBV7-9 to TRBJ1-5; D ambiguous. V dropped 4 bases and J dropped 4 bases, with 14 bases sitting between them. The CDR3 contains 15 residues. Germline V gene sequence: CDR1 SEHNR, CDR2 FQNEAQ (reference sequence). This CDR3 is CASSSELGWNQPQHF. In nucleotides, the CDR3 is TGTGCCAGCAGCTCCGAGCTTGGTTGGAATCAGCCCCAGCATTTT.

The V and J genes are TRBV9 and TRBJ2-6; D gene ambiguous. Germline CDR1 SGDLS, CDR2 YYNGEE. The ends were cut back, 7 bases at V and 4 bases at J, with 6 bases in the middle. This CDR3 comprises 12 residues. The CDR3 bases are TGTGCCAGCGGGTCCGGGGCCAACGTCCTGACTTTC. Amino acid sequence: CASGSGANVLTF.

The chain is built from TRBV6-2 or TRBV6-3 and TRBJ2-5; D possibly corresponds to TRBD2 (5 bases). V shed 2 bases and J shed 4 bases, with 14 bases lying between them. This CDR3 is 15 amino acids long. Per the germline V gene, CDR1 is MNHEY and CDR2 is SVGEGT. The CDR3 DNA reads TGTGCCAGCAGTTACGGATCGGGAAGGGTAGAGACCCAGTACTTC. As protein: CASSYGSGRVETQYF.

The chain recombines TRBV10-3 with TRBJ2-1, with 9 bases matching TRBD1. CDR1 and CDR2 from the germline V gene are ENHRY and SYGVKD. The CDR3 extends over 15 amino acids. The V gene end was trimmed by 6 bases and the J gene end by 8 bases; junction bases not matched to a gene: 11. This CDR3 reads CAIRSTGTGNDEQFF. DNA of the CDR3: TGTGCCATCAGAAGTACCGGGACAGGGAACGATGAGCAGTTCTTC.

The gene calls are TRBV25-1 and TRBJ1-1; D unresolved. The germline gives CDR1 MGHDK, CDR2 SYGVNS. The germline V and J ends were trimmed by 1 base and 4 bases, with 7 bases remaining between them. The CDR3 runs to 13 residues. Here the CDR3 DNA reads TGTGCCAGCAGTGAATCGGTAGCCACTGAAGCTTTCTTT. Translation gives CASSESVATEAFF.

CDR3: CASSEDQGGNQPQHF. For the CDR3, the DNA is TGTGCCAGCAGTGAAGATCAGGGAGGGAATCAGCCCCAGCATTTT. The chain employs TRBV2 and TRBJ1-5; TRBD1 might be the D (5 bases). V dropped 1 base and J dropped 4 bases, with 11 bases sitting between them. This CDR3 contains 15 residues. The germline gives CDR1 SNHLY, CDR2 FYNNEI.

The chain employs TRBV12-3 or TRBV12-4 and TRBJ2-7; maybe TRBD1 (6 bases). Trimming pared 6 bases from V and 6 bases from J, leaving 12 bases between. This CDR3 is built from 12 residues. The CDR3, as DNA: TGTGCCAGCAGCAGGGGATTTGGCGAGCAGTACTTC. Residues: CASSRGFGEQYF.

This clone showed up just a few times. The genes are TRBV11-3 and TRBJ2-2, with 10 bases identical to TRBD1. The CDR3 sequence is 13 residues long. J was trimmed by 8 bases and V by 8 bases; bases with no gene match: 5. The germline V gene encodes CDR1 SGHNT and CDR2 YENEEA. The CDR3 spells CASGDRGEGELFF. In DNA, the CDR3 is TGTGCCAGCGGGGACAGGGGAGAAGGGGAGCTGTTTTTT.

The V gene is TRBV27, the J gene TRBJ1-6, with 7 bases fitting TRBD1. This CDR3 spans 18 amino acids. V dropped 3 bases and J dropped 5; count of bases not matched to a gene: 13. The germline V gene has CDR1 MNHEY and CDR2 SMNVEV (reference sequence). The CDR3 sequence is CASSFRQGSHLDNSPLHF. The CDR3 nucleotides read TGTGCCAGCAGTTTCCGACAGGGTTCCCATCTCGATAATTCACCCCTCCACTTT.

The chain links TRBV7-7 to TRBJ1-2; D is undetermined. V lost 3 bases, J lost 8 bases, and 19 bases lay in between. This CDR3 contains 15 residues. Germline-derived CDR1 and CDR2 are SSHAT and FNYEAQ (reference sequence). This CDR3 is CASSFSTALFEGYTF. CDR3 nucleotides: TGTGCCAGCAGCTTCTCCACGGCTCTTTTTGAAGGCTACACCTTC.

The gene calls are TRBV6-2 or TRBV6-3 and TRBJ2-4; the match to TRBD2 covers 7 bases. V lost 2 bases to trimming and J lost 3 bases; unmatched junction nucleotides: 7. The CDR3 covers 16 residues. The V gene's germline CDR1 is MNHEY and CDR2 SVGEGT. This CDR3 reads CASSYRLAVSKNIQYF. CDR3 nucleotides: TGTGCCAGCAGTTACCGGCTAGCGGTGAGCAAAAACATTCAGTACTTC.

The CDR3: CASSLATGNYGYTF. Here the CDR3 DNA reads TGTGCCAGCAGTTTGGCGACAGGGAACTATGGCTACACCTTC. The rearrangement links TRBV28 to TRBJ1-2; 7 bases match TRBD1. Germline loops: CDR1 MDHEN, CDR2 SYDVKM. Trimming at V came to 3 bases and at J to 2 bases, leaving 3 bases not matched to a gene. The CDR3 has 14 amino acids.

V and J are TRBV7-2 and TRBJ1-1; D ambiguous. The V gene lost 5 bases and the J gene lost 0 bases, with 10 bases spanning the gap. The CDR3 is 14 amino acids. Per germline, CDR1 SGHTA and CDR2 FQGNSA. CDR3 residues: CASSQWAMNTEAFF. Here the CDR3 DNA reads TGTGCCAGCAGCCAGTGGGCTATGAACACTGAAGCTTTCTTT.

This chain's CDR3 is CASIDRAHSNQPQHF. CDR3 in DNA: TGTGCCAGTATTGACAGGGCCCATAGCAATCAGCCCCAGCATTTT. The chain links TRBV19 to TRBJ1-5; TRBD1 matches 7 bases. The CDR3 totals 15 residues. The germline gives CDR1 LNHDA, CDR2 SQIVND (reference sequence). Trimming at V came to 7 bases and at J to 0 bases, leaving 6 bases not matched to a gene. Full variable domain (outside the CDR3, taken from reference TRBV19 and TRBJ1-5): DGGITQSPKYLFRKEGQNVTLSCEQNLNHDAMYWYRQDPGQGLRLIYYSQIVNDFQKGDIAEGYSVSREKKESFPLTVTSAQKNPTAFYLCASIDRAHSNQPQHFGDGTRLSIL.

The chain couples TRBV19 to TRBJ1-5, with TRBD1 identical over 11 bases. The CDR3 length is 16 residues. V was pared by 5 bases and J by 6 bases, with 9 bases of the junction left unmatched. CDR1 LNHDA and CDR2 SQIVND come from the germline V gene (reference sequence). The CDR3 DNA reads as TGTGCCAGTAGTCCCCGGACAGGGGGCGTCGGTCAGCCCCAGCATTTT. Protein: CASSPRTGGVGQPQHF.

The gene calls are TRBV5-4 and TRBJ2-3; D possibly corresponds to TRBD2 (5 bases). Trimming cost V 4 bases and J 4 bases, with 13 bases left between them. This CDR3 comprises 14 residues. Germline assignment: CDR1 SGHNT and CDR2 YYREEE (reference sequence). The CDR3 DNA sequence: TGTGCCAGCAGCCCGAAAACCGGGGCAGATACGCAGTATTTT. Translation: CASSPKTGADTQYF.

This clone was detected only once. The V gene is TRBV5-6, the J gene TRBJ1-5; TRBD1 is a possible D gene (6 bases). V lost 4 bases and J lost 6, with 14 bases in between. CDR3 size: 14 residues. Per the germline V gene, CDR1 is SGHDT and CDR2 is YYEEEE. The CDR3 region has the DNA TGTGCCAGCAGCGCCGGGGGCGCCGGTCAGCCCCAGCATTTT. Its translation is CASSAGGAGQPQHF. The full variable domain, in which reference TRBV5-6 and TRBJ1-5 provide the parts outside the CDR3, is DAGVTQSPTHLIKTRGQQVTLRCSPKSGHDTVSWYQQALGQGPQFIFQYYEEEERQRGNFPDRFSGHQFPNYSSELNVNALLLGDSALYLCASSAGGAGQPQHFGDGTRLSIL.

This chain joins TRBV30 and TRBJ1-6, with D maybe TRBD1 (6 bases). With 2 bases removed from V and 8 bases from J, the gap between germline ends came to 7 bases. The CDR3 loop spans 12 amino acids. Germline V gene lookup returns CDR1 GTSNPN and CDR2 SVGIG (reference sequence). The DNA of the CDR3 is TGTGCCTGGAGTCGACAGGATTCACCCCTCCACTTT. This translates into CAWSRQDSPLHF.

The rearrangement joins TRBV27 to TRBJ2-7, with 8 nucleotides matching TRBD2. Germline V gives CDR1 MNHEY, CDR2 SMNVEV (reference sequence). The V and J ends lost 5 bases and 5 bases, in that order; junction bases with no gene match: 11. The CDR3 extends over 15 amino acids. Here the CDR3 DNA reads TGTGCCAGCAGTGCCCCCGGGACTAGGGCCCACGAGCAGTACTTC. Protein sequence: CASSAPGTRAHEQYF.

The chain uses TRBV28 and TRBJ1-5; D is undetermined. This CDR3 region has 16 residues. The V end was cut by 6 bases, the J end by 0 bases, with 15 bases between. The germline gives CDR1 MDHEN, CDR2 SYDVKM. CDR3 residues: CASSSLGQFSNQPQHF. The CDR3 bases are TGTGCCAGCAGCTCTCTAGGGCAGTTTAGCAATCAGCCCCAGCATTTT.

This chain joins TRBV3-1 (or the pseudogene TRBV3-2) and TRBJ1-6; D remains unclear. Germline lookup yields CDR1 LGHDT and CDR2 YNNKEL (reference sequence). This CDR3 has 13 residues. The V gene lost 3 bases and the J gene lost 11 bases, with 11 bases spanning the gap. CDR3 DNA sequence: TGTGCCAGCAGCCACGGGATAGGAGCACCCCTCCACTTT. Translating it yields CASSHGIGAPLHF.

The CDR3 region has the DNA TGCGCCAGCAGTGGGACTAGCGGGGGATATGAGCAGTTCTTC. It codes for CASSGTSGGYEQFF. The rearrangement joins TRBV10-1 to TRBJ2-1, with TRBD2 identical over 13 bases. This CDR3 spans 14 amino acids. Germline trimming cut 4 bases from V and 8 bases from J; bases unmatched to any gene: 2. Looked up from germline, CDR1 is WNHNN and CDR2 is SYGVQD (reference sequence).

This clone has just a few counts. The J gene is TRBJ2-2, the V gene TRBV27, with unresolved D. CDR1 is MNHEY and CDR2 is SMNVEV in the germline V gene (reference sequence). This CDR3 contains 12 residues. Between the trimmed V and J ends, which lost 3 bases and 4 bases, there was a span of 3 bases. Here the CDR3 DNA reads TGTGCCAGCAGTTTCCGCACCGGGGAGCTGTTTTTT. Its protein product is CASSFRTGELFF.

The rearrangement links TRBV6-5 to TRBJ2-3; maybe TRBD2 (6 bases). The CDR3 is made up of 15 amino acids. V was pared by 5 bases and J by 0 bases, with 12 bases between. CDR1 is MNHEY, CDR2 SVGAGI, per germline. The CDR3 coding sequence is TGTGCCAGCAGTCTTAGCGGAGTTAGCACAGATACGCAGTATTTT. Translation gives CASSLSGVSTDTQYF.

The chain has TRBV20-1 and TRBJ1-5; no reliable D call. Germline assignment: CDR1 DFQATT and CDR2 SNEGSKA (reference sequence). V was pared by 3 bases and J by 4 bases, with 7 bases between. This CDR3 has 12 residues. CDR3 region: CSASQENQPQHF. In DNA, the CDR3 is TGCAGTGCTAGTCAGGAGAATCAGCCCCAGCATTTT.